The 15 T cell receptor beta chains reported below all come from one sample, sequenced in a study of cytomegalovirus exposure and HLA in healthy donors. Primers: 60 Vbeta forward and 13 Jbeta reverse. Clones were read by immunoSEQ multiplex PCR, and TCRdb kept only the in-frame ones, dropping some. The top ten clones hold roughly 1.9% of a sample with about 170,000 clones, roughly 72% of them seen once. The sequenced sample consisted of PBMCs. These receptors all stem from a woman in her thirties in good health and CMV-seropositive.

V usage is TRBV10-3 and J usage is TRBJ2-7, with a tentative D call TRBD2 (6 bases). Per germline, CDR1 ENHRY and CDR2 SYGVKD. This CDR3 has 15 residues. The V and J ends lost 0 bases and 3 bases respectively, with 12 bases between them. The CDR3 spells CAISESILASYEQYF. CDR3 coding DNA: TGTGCCATCAGTGAGTCGATCCTAGCGAGCTACGAGCAGTACTTC.

The chain combines TRBV6-5 with TRBJ2-7; D is possibly TRBD1 (6 bases). Germline lookup yields CDR1 MNHEY and CDR2 SVGAGI. The CDR3 consists of 14 residues. Deletions cut 6 bases from V and 4 bases from J, with 16 bases between. The CDR3 DNA is TGTGCCAGCAGCCCACCGGGACAAACGTACGAGCAGTACTTC. Translation gives CASSPPGQTYEQYF.

This rearrangement joins TRBV10-3 to TRBJ2-7; perhaps TRBD1 as D (6 bases). The length of the CDR3 is 12 residues. V was clipped by 10 bases and J by 2 bases, with 12 bases between them. The germline CDR1 and CDR2 sequences are ENHRY and SYGVKD. The DNA of the CDR3 is TGTGCCACTAAGACAGGACCCTACGAGCAGTACTTC. Protein: CATKTGPYEQYF.

This chain uses TRBV7-9 with TRBJ1-1, with 8 bases lining up with TRBD1. J was trimmed by 7 bases and V by 5 bases; bases with no gene match: 18. The germline gives CDR1 SEHNR, CDR2 FQNEAQ (reference sequence). This CDR3 comprises 17 residues. The CDR3 is CASSGRQGRQLRVEAFF. The CDR3 DNA follows: TGTGCCAGCAGCGGGCGACAGGGGAGGCAGTTAAGGGTTGAAGCTTTCTTT. Together with reference TRBV7-9 and TRBJ1-1, the CDR3 gives the full variable domain: DTGVSQNPRHKITKRGQNVTFRCDPISEHNRLYWYRQTLGQGPEFLTYFQNEAQLEKSRLLSDRFSAERPKGSFSTLEIQRTEQGDSAMYLCASSGRQGRQLRVEAFFGQGTRLTVV.

V is TRBV5-4 and J is TRBJ1-6; the D gene is possibly TRBD1 (6 bases). CDR3 size: 16 residues. The V end was cut by 3 bases, the J end by 9 bases, with 19 bases between. Germline assignment: CDR1 SGHNT and CDR2 YYREEE (reference sequence). The DNA of the CDR3 is TGTGCCAGCAGCTGGGGACACCCCGGTGCTTTTTCACCCCTCCACTTT. This encodes CASSWGHPGAFSPLHF.

The rearrangement uses TRBV15 and TRBJ2-6; D might be TRBD2 (7 bases). The CDR3 is 17 residues long. V lost 8 bases, J lost 0 bases, and 17 bases lay in between. Germline CDR1 is LNHNV and CDR2 is YYDKDF (reference sequence). CDR3: CATRRRGASSGANVLTF. CDR3 in DNA: TGTGCCACCCGTCGTCGGGGGGCTAGCTCTGGGGCCAACGTCCTGACTTTC.

This chain links TRBV29-1 with TRBJ2-1; 9 positions agree with TRBD1. With V trimmed by 1 base and J by 7 bases, 8 bases remained unmatched. The CDR3 loop spans 15 amino acids. Germline assignment: CDR1 SQVTM and CDR2 ANQGSEA. The CDR3 coding sequence is TGCAGCGTTGAAGGGTTTGGGACAGGGAGAAATGAGCAGTTCTTC. It translates to CSVEGFGTGRNEQFF.

This clone was recorded once. V is TRBV7-6 and J is TRBJ2-7; 7 positions agree with TRBD1. The CDR3 spans 14 residues. Germline trimming cut 7 bases from V and 3 bases from J; bases unmatched to any gene: 9. Looked up from germline, CDR1 is SGHVS and CDR2 is FNYEAQ. CDR3 bases: TGTGCCAGCAACACTCTCGGGACAGTCTACGAGCAGTACTTC. It specifies CASNTLGTVYEQYF.

The rearrangement uses TRBV30 and TRBJ2-3; 7 positions agree with TRBD1. After removal of 3 bases from V and 2 bases from J, the junction contained 5 bases not matched to a gene. The CDR3 is 14 residues long. Germline values: CDR1 GTSNPN, CDR2 SVGIG (reference sequence). The CDR3 bases are TGTGCCTGGAGCGGGGACAGAGTCACAGATACGCAGTATTTT. This encodes CAWSGDRVTDTQYF. Looking up the rest from reference TRBV30 and TRBJ2-3 gives the full variable domain: SQTIHQWPATLVQPVGSPLSLECTVEGTSNPNLYWYRQAAGRGLQLLFYSVGIGQISSEVPQNLSASRPQDRQFILSSKKLLLSDSGFYLCAWSGDRVTDTQYFGPGTRLTVL.

This clone was detected only once. The chain has TRBV7-9 and TRBJ2-3, with D perhaps matching TRBD1 (5 bases). This CDR3 is built from 14 residues. Trimming left V 1 base short and J 3 bases short, with 8 bases between. Germline assignment: CDR1 SEHNR and CDR2 FQNEAQ (reference sequence). The CDR3 nucleotides read TGTGCCAGCAGCTTAGGGTCAGGGACAGATACGCAGTATTTT. It specifies CASSLGSGTDTQYF.

This clone came up once. V usage is TRBV10-3 and J usage is TRBJ1-5, with 8 bases fitting TRBD1. Germline CDR1 is ENHRY and CDR2 is SYGVKD. The V segment lost 10 bases and the J segment 0 bases; nucleotides outside the gene matches: 14. There are 17 residues in the CDR3. In nucleotides, the CDR3 is TGTGCCACCACCCCGGGACAGGCGGGATATAGCAATCAGCCCCAGCATTTT. This encodes CATTPGQAGYSNQPQHF.

The V and J genes are TRBV7-2 and TRBJ2-7; 14 bases are a match to TRBD2. After removal of 2 bases from V and 2 bases from J, the junction contained 5 bases not matched to a gene. This CDR3 contains 17 residues. Germline V gene lookup returns CDR1 SGHTA and CDR2 FQGNSA. Written as DNA, the CDR3 is TGTGCCAGCAGCTTAAGACTAGCGGGAGGGTCTCCCTACGAGCAGTACTTC. Its protein is CASSLRLAGGSPYEQYF.

The chain carries TRBV7-8 and TRBJ2-7; 9 bases match TRBD1. Looked up from germline, CDR1 is SGHVS and CDR2 is FQNEAQ. This CDR3 spans 16 amino acids. Losses at the gene ends were 6 bases for V and 3 bases for J; bases not matched to a gene: 12. The CDR3 nucleotides are TGTGCCAGCAGTCCCTCCACAGGGACAGGGCACTACGAGCAGTACTTC. This translates into CASSPSTGTGHYEQYF. The whole variable domain, filled in from reference TRBV7-8 and TRBJ2-7, reads GAGVSQSPRYKVAKRGQDVALRCDPISGHVSLFWYQQALGQGPEFLTYFQNEAQLDKSGLPSDRFFAERPEGSVSTLKIQRTQQEDSAVYLCASSPSTGTGHYEQYFGPGTRLTVT.

V gene TRBV7-9 combines with J gene TRBJ1-1; D possibly corresponds to TRBD1 (5 bases). Germline loops: CDR1 SEHNR, CDR2 FQNEAQ (reference sequence). Trimming stripped 10 bases from V and 1 base from J, with 10 bases between. CDR3 length: 12 residues. CDR3 nucleotide sequence: TGTGCCATAGCCCAGGGGAACACTGAAGCTTTCTTT. Protein sequence: CAIAQGNTEAFF.

The gene calls are TRBV6-1 and TRBJ2-7; TRBD1 is a possible D gene (6 bases). V was cut by 1 base and J by 2 bases, with 9 bases left in between. Germline values: CDR1 MNHNS, CDR2 SASEGT. The CDR3 extends over 14 amino acids. The CDR3 reads CASSEVTGTYEQYF. CDR3 coding DNA: TGTGCCAGCAGTGAAGTTACAGGGACCTACGAGCAGTACTTC.